The source of this T cell receptor beta chain is a study of tumor and adjacent non-tumor tissue in lung cancer. In the study overall: Patients comprised roughly 12 adenocarcinoma, a couple of squamous cell carcinoma and 1 small cell lung cancer.

Regarding the study as a whole: Higher tumor TCR diversity was associated with shorter survival. In normal lung, the top 100 clones were significantly more dominant than in tumor. Significantly higher TCR diversity was found in tumor than normal lung.

The template was RNA from unsorted bulk tissue. TCRbeta libraries were built with three rounds of nested PCR, modified from ARM-PCR. TCRdb analysed the multiplex PCR reads with MiXCR anew, one entry per CDR3 protein. The repertoire holds about 110,000 distinct CDR3 sequences, with around 82% as singletons. Points on this clonotype: Its antigen is undetermined. This likely comes from a read error, as the CDR3 has no conserved phenylalanine or tryptophan at its end.

V was trimmed by 5 bases and J by 0 bases, leaving 10 bases between them. The CDR3 contains 14 residues. The germline V gene has CDR1 PRHDT and CDR2 FYEKMQ (reference sequence). The clonotype comes from a man between 70 and 80 years old with non-small cell lung cancer. The sample was lung tumor tissue. The V gene is TRBV13, the J gene TRBJ2-5, with D unclear. The CDR3 sequence is CASSAVGYQETQYL. DNA for the CDR3: TGTGCCAGCAGCGCCGTGGGGTACCAAGAGACCCAGTACTTA.